These 16 T cell receptor beta chains share one sample of origin, sequenced in a study of blood T cell repertoires in COVID-19. Assay: immunoSEQ multiplex PCR; the TCRdb copy retains only in-frame clones and omits some. Among 90,000 or so clones listed, approximately 88% were seen once. The sequenced material came from peripheral blood. These receptors all stem from a man in his 60s with acute or convalescent COVID-19.

The chain joins TRBV5-1 to TRBJ2-3; no firm D call. Germline CDR1 and CDR2: SGHRS and YFSETQ. V lost 3 bases to trimming and J lost 5 bases, with 13 bases between them. This CDR3 has 14 amino acids. The CDR3 reads CASSSGFGGDTQYF. CDR3 DNA sequence: TGCGCCAGCAGCTCCGGGTTCGGCGGAGATACGCAGTATTTT.

V gene TRBV13 combines with J gene TRBJ2-1; 9 bases match TRBD2. The germline gives CDR1 PRHDT, CDR2 FYEKMQ (reference sequence). The CDR3 spans 20 residues. Losses at the gene ends were 2 bases for V and 5 bases for J; bases not matched to a gene: 19. The chain's CDR3 is CASSLRLRREGLWNDNEQFF. CDR3 DNA: TGTGCCAGCAGCTTAAGGTTACGGCGGGAGGGCCTGTGGAATGACAATGAGCAGTTCTTC.

This clone was picked up a small number of times. The chain combines TRBV19 with TRBJ2-7; 8 bases match TRBD1. V dropped 3 bases and J dropped 3; count of bases not matched to a gene: 1. Germline V gives CDR1 LNHDA, CDR2 SQIVND (reference sequence). This CDR3 comprises 13 residues. CDR3 loop: CASSMGQVYEQYF. The CDR3 DNA reads as TGTGCCAGTAGTATGGGACAGGTCTACGAGCAGTACTTC.

The rearrangement links TRBV3-1 (or the pseudogene TRBV3-2) to TRBJ1-2; D perhaps matches TRBD1 (6 bases). This CDR3 has 14 amino acids. V lost 1 base to trimming and J lost 3 bases, with 9 bases between them. Looked up from germline, CDR1 is LGHDT and CDR2 is YNNKEL (reference sequence). The CDR3 DNA is TGTGCCAGCAGCCAAGTAGGGGGGGACTATGGCTACACCTTC. Amino acid sequence: CASSQVGGDYGYTF.

CDR3 amino acids: CASKTSGRGYEQYF. The DNA of the CDR3 is TGTGCCAGCAAGACTAGCGGGAGAGGCTACGAGCAGTACTTC. The chain uses TRBV21-1 and TRBJ2-7; TRBD2 is the table's D call, not checked against the DNA. TRBV21-1 is recorded as a pseudogene. The CDR3 contains 14 residues.

The V and J genes are TRBV5-6 and TRBJ1-6, with 9 positions matching TRBD1. The CDR3 runs 17 residues. Trimming took 4 bases from V and 0 from J; bases not matched to a gene: 5. Germline loops: CDR1 SGHDT, CDR2 YYEEEE. The CDR3 loop reads CASSTGQGISYNSPLHF. CDR3 coding DNA: TGTGCCAGCAGCACCGGACAGGGGATCTCCTATAATTCACCCCTCCACTTT.

The J gene is TRBJ1-4, the V gene TRBV23-1, with D unclear. TRBV23-1 is reported as an ORF; its role is uncertain. The V end was cut by 3 bases, the J end by 6 bases, with 8 bases between. The CDR3 loop spans 13 amino acids. The CDR3 loop is CASSQKGDEKLFF. The CDR3 DNA reads TGCGCCAGCAGTCAGAAAGGAGATGAAAAACTGTTTTTT.

The gene calls are TRBV12-5 and TRBJ2-3; no clear D gene. The CDR3 loop spans 13 amino acids. The V end lost 1 base, the J end lost 5 bases, and 7 bases lay between the germline ends. Looked up from germline, CDR1 is LGHNT and CDR2 is FRNRAP. The DNA of the CDR3 is TGTGCTAGTGGTTTGGCGCTAGTAGATACGCAGTATTTT. This gives the protein CASGLALVDTQYF.

The chain recombines TRBV6-1 with TRBJ2-7; possible D gene TRBD1, 5 bases. CDR1 and CDR2 (germline): MNHNS, SASEGT. This CDR3 has 13 amino acids. Deletions cut 0 bases from V and 9 bases from J, with 12 bases between. CDR3 DNA: TGTGCCAGCAGTGAAGCGCTTCAGGGATTGCAGTACTTC. Its protein is CASSEALQGLQYF.

This CDR3 reads CAWSWGAYNEQFF. In nucleotides, the CDR3 is TGTGCCTGGAGTTGGGGGGCCTACAATGAGCAGTTCTTC. The chain joins TRBV30 to TRBJ2-1, with D perhaps TRBD2 (6 bases). Germline CDR1 is GTSNPN and CDR2 is SVGIG (reference sequence). Between the trimmed V and J ends, which lost 2 bases and 2 bases, there was a span of 7 bases. CDR3 length: 13 residues.

The J gene is TRBJ1-2, the V gene TRBV10-1; D is unclear. The CDR3 sequence is 16 residues long. With 0 bases removed from V and 7 bases from J, the gap between germline ends came to 18 bases. The germline CDR1 and CDR2 sequences are WNHNN and SYGVQD (reference sequence). The CDR3 nucleotides are TGCGCCAGCAGTGAGTCGTTGGAGGGCGGTTGGGCTGGCTACACCTTC. This encodes CASSESLEGGWAGYTF.

This clone was seen only once. The rearrangement uses TRBV21-1 and TRBJ2-1; the listed D gene, TRBD2, was not tested against the DNA. TRBV21-1 is noted as a pseudogene. CDR3 length equals 21 residues. The CDR3 sequence: CASSKEGASGTTRGAYNEQFF. The CDR3 DNA sequence: TGTGCCAGCAGCAAAGAGGGGGCTAGCGGGACAACAAGAGGGGCCTACAATGAGCAGTTCTTC.

This chain joins TRBV5-1 and TRBJ2-3; weak D call: TRBD1 (5 bases). CDR3 length: 16 residues. Germline V lookup: CDR1 SGHRS, CDR2 YFSETQ. The V end lost 0 bases, the J end lost 4 bases, and 15 bases lay between the germline ends. In DNA, the CDR3 is TGCGCCAGCAGCTTGGTTGGCAGGGCTCAATCAGATACGCAGTATTTT. Protein: CASSLVGRAQSDTQYF.

The chain is built from TRBV9 and TRBJ1-3; no firm D call. V was shortened by 0 bases and J by 4 bases, with 11 bases between the two germline ends. The CDR3 has 15 residues. Germline V lookup: CDR1 SGDLS, CDR2 YYNGEE. This CDR3 reads CASSVEPVLGNTIYF. CDR3 nucleotide sequence: TGTGCCAGCAGCGTAGAACCGGTGTTAGGAAACACCATATATTTT. Supplemented by reference TRBV9 and TRBJ1-3, the full variable domain reads DSGVTQTPKHLITATGQRVTLRCSPRSGDLSVYWYQQSLDQGLQFLIQYYNGEERAKGNILERFSAQQFPDLHSELNLSSLELGDSALYFCASSVEPVLGNTIYFGEGSWLTVV.

The chain carries TRBV30 and TRBJ2-2; 8 nucleotides agree with TRBD2. The CDR3 extends over 14 amino acids. Germline assignment: CDR1 GTSNPN and CDR2 SVGIG (reference sequence). Trimming at V came to 4 bases and at J to 6 bases, leaving 7 bases not matched to a gene. CDR3 amino acids: CAWTAGRAPGELFF. The CDR3 bases are TGTGCCTGGACCGCCGGGAGGGCCCCCGGGGAGCTGTTTTTT. The full variable domain, completed using reference TRBV30 and TRBJ2-2, is SQTIHQWPATLVQPVGSPLSLECTVEGTSNPNLYWYRQAAGRGLQLLFYSVGIGQISSEVPQNLSASRPQDRQFILSSKKLLLSDSGFYLCAWTAGRAPGELFFGEGSRLTVL.

The chain has TRBV5-6 and TRBJ1-6, with no clear D. Germline lookup yields CDR1 SGHDT and CDR2 YYEEEE. The CDR3 has 14 residues. Trimming pared 4 bases from V and 3 bases from J, leaving 8 bases between. The CDR3 spells CASSPGSYNSPLHF. The CDR3 nucleotides are TGTGCCAGCAGCCCGGGAAGCTATAATTCACCCCTCCACTTT.